This TCR beta chain emerged from a study of identical twins. The CDR3 runs to 14 residues. V was clipped by 4 bases and J by 8 bases, with 15 bases between them. Germline values: CDR1 ENHRY, CDR2 SYGVKD. TCRdb ran MiXCR on the 5' RACE reads and lists one entry per CDR3 protein. The sample comprises approximately 550,000 distinct CDR3 sequences, around 24% of which are singletons, and 0.48% rests with the top ten. A single count supports this clonotype. The same specimen was also included in a second study, on yellow fever vaccine responses in identical twins.

The V and J genes are TRBV10-3 and TRBJ2-1; no clear D. The TCR comes from a woman between 18 and 29 years old in good health. The sequencing sample was made of CD4+ T cells sorted from blood. CDR3 DNA: TGTGCCATCAGTGCCCGACCCAACACCGATGAGCAGTTCTTC. Translating gives CAISARPNTDEQFF.